This paragraph covers one T cell receptor beta chain sequence. This entry belongs to a study of blood T cell repertoires in COVID-19. For the study at large: The cDNA or gDNA used as material had been derived from T cells, B-cell-depleted T cells, or PBMCs.

How the authors handled the data: Reference gene primer amplification yielded estimated nucleated cell counts. Some clones are missing from TCRdb's copy, which holds only in-frame ones; the method was immunoSEQ multiplex PCR. From that table come the V and J calls and clone size; the DNA was used to work out D and trimming. The table has over 150,000 clones, around 90% seen once. This CDR3 has 13 amino acids. Trimming left V 3 bases short and J 11 bases short, with 16 bases between. Germline lookup yields CDR1 LGHNA and CDR2 YSLEER. The source of this sequence is a woman aged 25-40 years who had recovered from COVID-19. Sequenced input: PBMCs or T cells enriched from blood (not recorded which). The chain combines TRBV4-3 with TRBJ1-1, with D hard to call. This CDR3 is CASSHDKTTRAFF. The CDR3 coding sequence is TGCGCCAGCAGCCATGATAAGACTACGCGGGCTTTCTTT.